This TCR beta chain came from a study of glioma-infiltrating T cells (dated by TCRdb to about 2016). Notes on the research overall: Glioma tissue, non-neoplastic brain tissue and matched peripheral blood mononuclear cells were used as sources from which TCR alpha- and beta-chain repertoires were sequenced. Each tissue-infiltrating repertoire was compared with the same patient's peripheral blood repertoire to measure divergence between tissue and blood T-cell populations. The paired cohort comprised three low-grade glioma patients, roughly 8 primary glioblastoma patients and three non-glioma patients contributing non-neoplastic brain tissue.

In the case of this clonotype: Its antigen specificity is not known. Within one base of it there is no much larger clone, and no base qualities were kept.

TCR alpha and beta CDR3 regions were amplified with the iRepertoire nested amplicon-rescue multiplex PCR (arm-PCR) platform from RNA. The input for one-step reverse transcription and amplification was about 90-450 ng of tissue mRNA or PBMC total RNA. Following bead purification, Illumina adapters were added by a secondary multiplex PCR, and libraries between 200 and 400 bp were gel-purified. Demultiplexing relied on internal 6-nucleotide barcodes carried by the libraries. Libraries were sequenced on an Illumina MiSeq with 2x220 or 2x250 nucleotide paired-end reads. In the authors' own workflow: Paired reads were merged using FLASH 1.2.11 and aligned with BWA-MEM to the GRCh37 human genome, and TRA and TRB reads were then extracted. For V and J assignment, an IMGT-derived reference of cassette sequences and CDR3 motifs that included pseudogenes was used. Reads were translated in three frames, and productive CDR3s were defined by a C…FGXG motif without stop codons. A clonotype was defined as a unique combination of a V-J cassette pair and a CDR3 amino acid sequence. Filtering of reads was based on Hamming distance, with the threshold set by the sequence error rate of each sample in mapped regions. The public reads were reprocessed in TCRdb via fastp at Q25 and MiXCR, keeping in-frame beta chains. For every CDR3 protein sequence, its rows merge into one entry that carries the most common genes and DNA. None of the V and J calls come from the authors' own analysis; TCRdb made them. This sample lists 100,000 to 150,000 distinct CDR3 sequences; more than 20% were detected once. The top ten constitute roughly a quarter of the sample.

Results and caveats for the whole study, not just this receptor: Tissue and blood shared very few CDR3 sequences, a result attributed to high CDR3 diversity and limited sampling. VJ-independent divergence between tissue and blood was found to be below expectation in non-neoplastic patients but above expectation in all gliomas, particularly low-grade gliomas. Group comparisons were based on small numbers of patients: three non-neoplastic, three low-grade glioma and about eight glioblastoma patients.

In the germline V gene (reference sequence), CDR1 corresponds to LNHDA and CDR2 to SQIVND. The CDR3 has 12 amino acids, counting the end cysteine and phenylalanine. Just CDR3 DNA is preserved here, 36 bases in frame from base 1. Deletion took 8 bases off V and 5 bases off J, with a span of 12 bases between the germline ends. The chain is assembled from TRBV19 and TRBJ1-2; TRBD1 could be the D gene, as 6 bases match. The receptor was derived from a human donor with low-grade glioma or glioblastoma, undergoing nonglioma brain surgery, or in good health (not recorded which). The sequenced sample was glioma tissue, nonneoplastic brain tissue, or PBMCs (not recorded which). The DNA is TGTGCCAGTGGAGGGGGGGAGTATGGCTACACCTTC. It is translated as CASGGGEYGYTF.